The 7 T cell receptor beta chains in this list originate from one sample, sequenced in a study of blood T cell repertoires in COVID-19. Method: immunoSEQ multiplex PCR; TCRdb's copy keeps in-frame clones and lacks some. The sample shows over 300,000 clones, around nine tenths of them seen only once. Sequencing was performed on PBMCs or T cells enriched from blood (not recorded which). These receptors originate from a woman aged 25 to 39 who had recovered from COVID-19.

The V and J genes are TRBV30 and TRBJ1-2; TRBD1 might be the D (5 bases). Per germline, CDR1 GTSNPN and CDR2 SVGIG (reference sequence). Trimming took off 1 base at V and 13 bases at J, with 16 bases between the two ends. CDR3 size: 12 residues. This chain's CDR3 is CAWSASGGTCTF. CDR3 DNA sequence: TGTGCCTGGAGTGCCTCGGGGGGGACGTGCACCTTC.

This clone turned up a few times. The chain couples TRBV27 to TRBJ1-6, with TRBD1 matching over 8 bases. Germline CDR1 is MNHEY and CDR2 is SMNVEV (reference sequence). This CDR3 has 14 amino acids. Trimming took 6 bases from V and 8 from J; bases not matched to a gene: 6. The CDR3 DNA reads as TGTGCCAGCAGCCGGGACAGGAGAGATTCACCCCTCCACTTT. It is translated as CASSRDRRDSPLHF.

J is TRBJ1-2 and V is TRBV10-2, with a possible D match to TRBD1 (5 bases). CDR1 and CDR2 from the germline V gene are WSHSY and SAAADI. Trimming took 3 bases from V and 7 from J, leaving 12 bases between them. The CDR3 covers 13 residues. CDR3 protein: CASSDSRVSGYTF. The CDR3 DNA reads TGCGCCAGCAGTGACTCCAGGGTTTCTGGCTACACCTTC.

The rearrangement links TRBV5-5 to TRBJ1-6; tentative D call: TRBD1 (6 bases). Trimming removed 1 base from V and 7 bases from J, with 15 bases in between. This CDR3 comprises 16 residues. Germline-derived CDR1 and CDR2 are SGHKS and YYEKEE (reference sequence). This CDR3 reads CASSLTGQTANSPLHF. For the CDR3, the DNA is TGTGCCAGCAGCTTGACCGGACAGACTGCGAATTCACCCCTCCACTTT.

This clone was detected a few times. The chain uses TRBV9 and TRBJ1-2, with TRBD1 matching 9 bases. Losses at the gene ends were 4 bases for V and 5 bases for J; bases not matched to a gene: 9. The CDR3 is 15 residues long. In germline, CDR1 is SGDLS, CDR2 YYNGEE. CDR3 DNA sequence: TGTGCCAGCAGCACTCGGGACAGGGAAAGGTATGGCTACACCTTC. Translating gives CASSTRDRERYGYTF. Looking up the rest from reference TRBV9 and TRBJ1-2 gives the full variable domain: DSGVTQTPKHLITATGQRVTLRCSPRSGDLSVYWYQQSLDQGLQFLIQYYNGEERAKGNILERFSAQQFPDLHSELNLSSLELGDSALYFCASSTRDRERYGYTFGSGTRLTVV.

The chain joins TRBV4-1 to TRBJ1-1; the D gene is possibly TRBD1 (6 bases). Germline CDR1 MGHRA, CDR2 YSYEKL. The CDR3 contains 12 residues. V lost 1 base and J 6 bases, leaving 6 bases between the germline ends. The CDR3 region has the DNA TGCGCCAGCAGCCAAGGGACAGCTGAAGCTTTCTTT. As protein: CASSQGTAEAFF.

This CDR3 reads CASSLEGVTTEAFF. CDR3 DNA sequence: TGTGCCAGCAGCTTAGAAGGGGTTACTACTGAAGCTTTCTTT. The rearrangement links TRBV7-9 to TRBJ1-1; TRBD1 might be the D (5 bases). In germline, CDR1 is SEHNR, CDR2 FQNEAQ (reference sequence). Trimming left V 1 base short and J 5 bases short, with 11 bases between. The CDR3 has 14 amino acids.